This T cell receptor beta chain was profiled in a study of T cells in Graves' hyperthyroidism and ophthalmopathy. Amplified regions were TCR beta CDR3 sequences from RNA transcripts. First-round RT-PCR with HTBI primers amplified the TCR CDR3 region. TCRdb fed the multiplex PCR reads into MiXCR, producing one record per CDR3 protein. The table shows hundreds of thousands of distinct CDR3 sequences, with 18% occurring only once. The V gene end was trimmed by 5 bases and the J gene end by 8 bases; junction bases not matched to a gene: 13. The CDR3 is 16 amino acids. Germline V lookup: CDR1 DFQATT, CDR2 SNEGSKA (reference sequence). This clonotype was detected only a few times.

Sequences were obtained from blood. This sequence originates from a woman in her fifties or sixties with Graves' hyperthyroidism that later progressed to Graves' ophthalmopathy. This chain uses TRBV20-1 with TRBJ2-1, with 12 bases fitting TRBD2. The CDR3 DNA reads TGCAGTGCTGAGGTGGCTAGCGGGGGGGCTTACCATGAGCAGTTCTTC. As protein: CSAEVASGGAYHEQFF.